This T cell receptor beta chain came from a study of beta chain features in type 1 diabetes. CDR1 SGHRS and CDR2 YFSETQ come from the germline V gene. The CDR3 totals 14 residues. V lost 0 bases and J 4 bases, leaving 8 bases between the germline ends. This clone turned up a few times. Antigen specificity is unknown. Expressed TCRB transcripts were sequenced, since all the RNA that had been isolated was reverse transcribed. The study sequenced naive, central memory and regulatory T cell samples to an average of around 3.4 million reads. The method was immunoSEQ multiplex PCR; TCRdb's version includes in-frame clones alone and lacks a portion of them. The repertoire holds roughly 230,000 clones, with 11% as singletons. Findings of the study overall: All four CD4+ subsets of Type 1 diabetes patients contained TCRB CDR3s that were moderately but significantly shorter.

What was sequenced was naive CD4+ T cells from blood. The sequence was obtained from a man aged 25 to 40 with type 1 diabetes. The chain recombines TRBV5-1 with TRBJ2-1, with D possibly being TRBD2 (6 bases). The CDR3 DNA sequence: TGCGCCAGCAGCTTGGAGGGAGGATACAATGAGCAGTTCTTC. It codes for CASSLEGGYNEQFF.